Presented here are 7 T cell receptor beta chains from one specimen sequenced in a study of OX40 agonist ivuxolimab in advanced cancers. Libraries were prepared through the immunoSEQ multiplex PCR assay. TCRdb obtained this table from immuneACCESS and retained in-frame rearrangements with V and J assigned. These tables miss some clones; where compared with another copy, unresolved V genes account for less than half of the shortfall, and the remainder is unexplained. The sample table records about 18,000 clones; more than 65% of these occur just once. Under 25% of the sample lies in the top ten. The sample in question was CD4+ or CD8+ T cells sorted from blood, obtained in a trial of the OX40 agonist ivuxolimab. These receptors all come from an adult with an advanced solid tumor such as melanoma, head and neck, liver or kidney cancer.

This chain connects TRBV10-3 to TRBJ2-1; D tentatively fits TRBD1 or TRBD2 (5 bases each). CDR3 length equals 15 residues. V was clipped by 5 bases and J by 4 bases, with 15 bases between them. CDR1 and CDR2 from the germline V gene are ENHRY and SYGVKD. The CDR3 DNA reads as TGTGCCATCAGTTCTACTCACGGGGCATACAATGAGCAGTTCTTC. Protein sequence: CAISSTHGAYNEQFF.

V gene TRBV27 combines with J gene TRBJ2-5, with D possibly being TRBD2 (5 bases). Gene TRBJ2-7 matches the end of the DNA better, so the J call may be wrong. The CDR3 totals 15 residues. Per the germline V gene, CDR1 is MNHEY and CDR2 is SMNVEV (reference sequence). The CDR3 region has the DNA TGTGCCAGTCAAAGTAGCGACGGCTCCTCCTACGAGCAGTACTTC. Encoded protein: CASQSSDGSSYEQYF.

The V gene is TRBV14, the J gene TRBJ1-1, with 8 bases identical to TRBD1. V was pared by 5 bases and J by 0 bases, with 14 bases of the junction left unmatched. CDR3 length: 18 residues. Looked up from germline, CDR1 is SGHDN and CDR2 is FVKESK. CDR3 loop: CASSTRQGRHDMNTEAFF. CDR3 DNA sequence: TGTGCCAGCAGCACCCGACAGGGGCGACACGATATGAACACTGAAGCTTTCTTT.

This clone appeared a few times. This chain connects TRBV15 to TRBJ2-1; D is ambiguous. CDR3 size: 15 residues. The V end was cut by 0 bases, the J end by 1 base, with 7 bases between. Germline V lookup: CDR1 LNHNV, CDR2 YYDKDF (reference sequence). CDR3 sequence: CATSRDQESYNEQFF. CDR3 in DNA: TGTGCCACCAGCAGAGACCAGGAGTCCTACAATGAGCAGTTCTTC.

The gene calls are TRBV6-5 and TRBJ2-4; D gene ambiguous. The V end lost 0 bases, the J end lost 6 bases, and 12 bases lay between the germline ends. The germline CDR1 and CDR2 sequences are MNHEY and SVGAGI. The CDR3 contains 15 residues. CDR3 in amino acids: CASSYSAKTGNIQYF. Here the CDR3 DNA reads TGTGCCAGCAGTTACTCCGCTAAGACCGGAAACATTCAGTACTTC.

The genes are TRBV28 and TRBJ2-3; D gene uncertain. Trimming removed 7 bases at V and 0 bases at J, with 11 bases between. The CDR3 runs to 14 residues. Germline CDR1 is MDHEN and CDR2 is SYDVKM. The CDR3 sequence: CASTPGRSTDTQYF. The CDR3 DNA is TGTGCCAGCACCCCTGGCAGAAGCACAGATACGCAGTATTTT.

The rearrangement links TRBV5-4 to TRBJ2-7, with 13 bases aligning to TRBD2. The CDR3 covers 15 residues. V was clipped by 3 bases and J by 2 bases; unmatched bases: 2. Germline CDR1 is SGHNT and CDR2 is YYREEE (reference sequence). The CDR3 here is CASSSGLAGTYEQYF. The CDR3 coding sequence is TGTGCCAGCAGCTCGGGACTAGCGGGAACCTACGAGCAGTACTTC.